This T cell receptor (beta chain) is from a study of metastatic and nonmetastatic thyroid tumors. About the research overall: The authors compared repertoires across blood and tumor or nodule tissue from malignant and benign thyroid patients.

Overall study findings and caveats: It was reportedly found that TCR beta diversity was significantly higher in malignant thyroid tumors than in benign nodules, a difference seen in both blood and tumor samples.

This clone was detected ten times or more. Antigen specificity is unknown. All patients reached thyroid surgery having received no treatment beforehand. Germline CDR1 SGHRS, CDR2 YFSETQ. Trimming removed 0 bases at V and 5 bases at J, with 11 bases between. This CDR3 is 15 amino acids long. Using MiXCR, TCRdb reanalyzed the PCR reads. The sample lists 15,000 or so clones, 10% to 15% occurring once. The sequence was collected from a female donor with papillary thyroid cancer or a benign thyroid nodule (not recorded which). Some clones in this sample may be carry-over from other donors' samples. The chain employs TRBV5-1 and TRBJ2-2, with no clear D. The sample was blood. CDR3 region: CASSLADGGTGELFF. The CDR3 region has the DNA TGCGCCAGCAGCTTGGCGGACGGTGGGACCGGGGAGCTGTTTTTT. The variable domain in full, with the rest retrieved from reference TRBV5-1 and TRBJ2-2, is KAGVTQTPRYLIKTRGQQVTLSCSPISGHRSVSWYQQTPGQGLQFLFEYFSETQRNKGNFPGRFSGRQFSNSRSEMNVSTLELGDSALYLCASSLADGGTGELFFGEGSRLTVL.